Described below is a single T cell receptor beta chain sequence and its context. CD45RO-negative, CCR7-positively selected cells formed the naive CD8 fraction, excluding terminally differentiated effector memory CD45RA+ cells. The CDR3 extends over 15 amino acids. From germline, CDR1 is SNHLY and CDR2 FYNNEI. The V end was cut by 6 bases, the J end by 3 bases, with 15 bases between. This sample was taken from a study of shared clonotypes between healthy human individuals. Some clones are missing from TCRdb's copy, which holds only in-frame ones; the method was immunoSEQ multiplex PCR. The table lists about 2.1 million clones, 90% to 95% of them singletons.

V usage is TRBV2 and J usage is TRBJ1-3, with a tentative D call TRBD1 (6 bases). The clonotype comes from a man between 18 and 35 years old in good health. Some clones in this sample may be carry-over from other donors' samples. Sequencing was done on a sample of naive CD8+ T cells from PBMCs. This CDR3 is CASRSDSWIGNTIYF. The DNA of the CDR3 is TGTGCCAGCAGGTCGGACAGTTGGATTGGAAACACCATATATTTT.